This TCR beta chain was sequenced for a study of T cell responses to AZD1222 COVID-19 vaccine. Study conclusions and caveats: Vaccination with two AZD1222 doses was followed by a rise in Spike-specific TCR breadth and depth.

V was cut by 2 bases and J by 4 bases, with 8 bases left in between. The germline V gene has CDR1 SGHVS and CDR2 FQNEAQ. The CDR3 totals 13 residues. As concerns this clone: The antigen is unknown.

Measured with immunoSEQ multiplex PCR; TCRdb has only the in-frame clones, and not every one. The sample shows 110,000 to 150,000 clones, over 85% of them seen only once. The sequence was obtained from an adult in good health. The J gene is TRBJ2-5, the V gene TRBV7-8; a possible D gene is TRBD1 (6 bases). Here the sequenced sample was peripheral blood, taken on day 0 of AZD1222 vaccination. CDR3 nucleotide sequence: TGTGCCAGCAGCTTAAGGGGGAGAGAGACCCAGTACTTC. Protein sequence: CASSLRGRETQYF.